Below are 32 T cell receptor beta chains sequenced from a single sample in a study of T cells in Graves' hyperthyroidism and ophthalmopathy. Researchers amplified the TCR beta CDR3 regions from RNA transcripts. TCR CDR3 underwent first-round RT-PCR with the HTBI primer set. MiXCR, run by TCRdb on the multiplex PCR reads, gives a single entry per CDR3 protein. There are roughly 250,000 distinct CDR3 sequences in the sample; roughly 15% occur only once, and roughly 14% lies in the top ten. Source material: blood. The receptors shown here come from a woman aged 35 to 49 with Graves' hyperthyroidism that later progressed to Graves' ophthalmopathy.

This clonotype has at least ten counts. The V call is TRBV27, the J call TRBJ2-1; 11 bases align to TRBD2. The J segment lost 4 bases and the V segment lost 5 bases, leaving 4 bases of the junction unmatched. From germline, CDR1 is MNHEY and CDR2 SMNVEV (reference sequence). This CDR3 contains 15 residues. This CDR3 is CASSPRTSGYNEQFF. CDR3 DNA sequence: TGTGCCAGCAGTCCCCGGACTAGCGGGTACAATGAGCAGTTCTTC.

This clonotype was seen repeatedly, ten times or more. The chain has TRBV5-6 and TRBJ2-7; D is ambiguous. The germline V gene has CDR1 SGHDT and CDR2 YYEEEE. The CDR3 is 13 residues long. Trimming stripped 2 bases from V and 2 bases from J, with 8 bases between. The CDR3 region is CASSFTSAYEQYF. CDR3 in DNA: TGTGCCAGCAGCTTTACGAGCGCCTACGAGCAGTACTTC.

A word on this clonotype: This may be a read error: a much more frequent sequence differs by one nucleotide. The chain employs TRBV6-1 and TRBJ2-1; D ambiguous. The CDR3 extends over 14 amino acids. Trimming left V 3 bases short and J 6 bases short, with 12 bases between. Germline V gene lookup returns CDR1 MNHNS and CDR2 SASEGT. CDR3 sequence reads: CASSDPYNTNEQFF. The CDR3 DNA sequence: TGTGCCAGCAGTGATCCCTATAATACCAATGAGCAGTTCTTC.

CDR3 bases: TGTGCCAGCAGCTACGGACTAGCGGGGTACACCGGGGAGCTGTTTTTT. It translates to CASSYGLAGYTGELFF. The chain couples TRBV13 to TRBJ2-2; TRBD2 matches 12 bases. In germline, CDR1 is PRHDT, CDR2 FYEKMQ (reference sequence). Trimming removed 4 bases from V and 3 bases from J; junction bases left unmatched: 3. CDR3 length: 16 residues.

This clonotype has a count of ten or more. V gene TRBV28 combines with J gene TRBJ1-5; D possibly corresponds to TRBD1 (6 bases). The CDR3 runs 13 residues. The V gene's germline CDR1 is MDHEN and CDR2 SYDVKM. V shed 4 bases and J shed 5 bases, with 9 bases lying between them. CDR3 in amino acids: CASSSQGYQPQHF. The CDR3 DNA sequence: TGTGCCAGCAGTTCACAGGGTTATCAGCCCCAGCATTTT.

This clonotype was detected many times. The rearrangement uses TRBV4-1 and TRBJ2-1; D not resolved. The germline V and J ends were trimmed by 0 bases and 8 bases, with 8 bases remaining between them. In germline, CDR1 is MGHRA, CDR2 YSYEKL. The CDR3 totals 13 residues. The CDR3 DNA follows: TGCGCCAGCAGCCAAGATTTCACTTATGAGCAGTTCTTC. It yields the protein CASSQDFTYEQFF.

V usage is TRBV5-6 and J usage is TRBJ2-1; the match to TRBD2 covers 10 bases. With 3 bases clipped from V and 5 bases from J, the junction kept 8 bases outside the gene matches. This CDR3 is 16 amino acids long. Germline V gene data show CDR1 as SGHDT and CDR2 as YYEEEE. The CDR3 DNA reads TGTGCCAGCAGCTGGCCAACTAGCGGGGCAGACAATGAGCAGTTCTTC. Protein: CASSWPTSGADNEQFF.

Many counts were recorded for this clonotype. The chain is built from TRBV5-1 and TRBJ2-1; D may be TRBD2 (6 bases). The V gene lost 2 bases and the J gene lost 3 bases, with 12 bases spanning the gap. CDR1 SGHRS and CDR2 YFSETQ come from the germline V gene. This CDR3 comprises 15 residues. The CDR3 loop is CASSFEGLGYNEQFF. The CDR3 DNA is TGCGCCAGCAGCTTTGAGGGACTCGGCTACAATGAGCAGTTCTTC.

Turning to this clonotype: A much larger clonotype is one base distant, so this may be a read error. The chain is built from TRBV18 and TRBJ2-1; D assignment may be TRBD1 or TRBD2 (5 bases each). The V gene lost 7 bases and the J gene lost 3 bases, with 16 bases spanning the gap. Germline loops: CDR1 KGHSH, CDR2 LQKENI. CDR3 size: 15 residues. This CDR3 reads CASFRRDGLYNEQFF. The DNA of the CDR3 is TGTGCCAGCTTCCGCCGGGACGGACTCTACAATGAGCAGTTCTTC.

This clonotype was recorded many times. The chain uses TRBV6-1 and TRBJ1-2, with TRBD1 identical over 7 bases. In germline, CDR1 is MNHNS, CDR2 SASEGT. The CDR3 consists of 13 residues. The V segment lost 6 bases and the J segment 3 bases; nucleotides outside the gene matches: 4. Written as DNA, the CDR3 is TGTGCCAGCAGGGCGACAGGGTACTATGGCTACACCTTC. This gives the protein CASRATGYYGYTF.

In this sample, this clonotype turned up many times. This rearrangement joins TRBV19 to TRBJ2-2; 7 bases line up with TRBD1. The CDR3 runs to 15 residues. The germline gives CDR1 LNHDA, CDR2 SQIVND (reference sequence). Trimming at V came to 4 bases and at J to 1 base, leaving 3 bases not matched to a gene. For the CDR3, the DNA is TGTGCCAGTAGTACGCGGACAGGGAACACCGGGGAGCTGTTTTTT. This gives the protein CASSTRTGNTGELFF. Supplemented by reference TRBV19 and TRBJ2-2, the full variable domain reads DGGITQSPKYLFRKEGQNVTLSCEQNLNHDAMYWYRQDPGQGLRLIYYSQIVNDFQKGDIAEGYSVSREKKESFPLTVTSAQKNPTAFYLCASSTRTGNTGELFFGEGSRLTVL.

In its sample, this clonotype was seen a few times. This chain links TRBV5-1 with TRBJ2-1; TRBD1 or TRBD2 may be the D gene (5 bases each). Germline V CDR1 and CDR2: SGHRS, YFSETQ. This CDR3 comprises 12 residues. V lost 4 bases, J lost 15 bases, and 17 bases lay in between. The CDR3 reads CASSVDRLRGFF. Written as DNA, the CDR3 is TGCGCCAGCAGCGTGGACCGGTTGAGGGGGTTCTTC. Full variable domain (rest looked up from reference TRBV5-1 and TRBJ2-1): KAGVTQTPRYLIKTRGQQVTLSCSPISGHRSVSWYQQTPGQGLQFLFEYFSETQRNKGNFPGRFSGRQFSNSRSEMNVSTLELGDSALYLCASSVDRLRGFFGPGTRLTVL.

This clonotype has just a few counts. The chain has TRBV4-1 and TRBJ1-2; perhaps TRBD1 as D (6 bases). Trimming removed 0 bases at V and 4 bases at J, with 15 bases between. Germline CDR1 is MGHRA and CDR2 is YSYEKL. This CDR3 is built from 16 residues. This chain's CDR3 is CASSQDLNRDPYGYTF. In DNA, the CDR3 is TGCGCCAGCAGCCAAGATCTTAACAGGGATCCCTATGGCTACACCTTC.

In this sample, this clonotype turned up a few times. The CDR3 protein is CASSQRLGYGYTF. Written as DNA, the CDR3 is TGTGCCAGCAGCCAACGACTCGGCTATGGCTACACCTTC. The chain has TRBV4-2 and TRBJ1-2; D is unresolved. The CDR3 contains 13 residues. Trimming removed 2 bases from V and 4 bases from J, with 8 bases in between. The germline gives CDR1 LGHNA, CDR2 YNFKEQ.

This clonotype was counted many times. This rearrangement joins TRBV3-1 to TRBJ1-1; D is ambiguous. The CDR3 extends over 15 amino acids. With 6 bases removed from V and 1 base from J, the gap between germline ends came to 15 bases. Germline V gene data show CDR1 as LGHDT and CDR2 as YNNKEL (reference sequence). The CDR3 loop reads CASRAGERGNTEAFF. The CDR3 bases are TGTGCCAGCAGGGCCGGGGAGAGAGGGAACACTGAAGCTTTCTTT.

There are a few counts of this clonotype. The CDR3 DNA sequence: TGTGCCAGCAGCGAGGGAGGGACAGTGAACACCGGGGAGCTGTTTTTT. This codes for CASSEGGTVNTGELFF. The chain combines TRBV9 with TRBJ2-2; the D call may be TRBD1 or TRBD2 (7 bases each). This CDR3 comprises 16 residues. Germline CDR1 SGDLS, CDR2 YYNGEE. The germline V and J ends were trimmed by 3 bases and 1 base, with 13 bases remaining between them. Using reference TRBV9 and TRBJ2-2 for the parts outside the CDR3, the full variable domain is DSGVTQTPKHLITATGQRVTLRCSPRSGDLSVYWYQQSLDQGLQFLIQYYNGEERAKGNILERFSAQQFPDLHSELNLSSLELGDSALYFCASSEGGTVNTGELFFGEGSRLTVL.

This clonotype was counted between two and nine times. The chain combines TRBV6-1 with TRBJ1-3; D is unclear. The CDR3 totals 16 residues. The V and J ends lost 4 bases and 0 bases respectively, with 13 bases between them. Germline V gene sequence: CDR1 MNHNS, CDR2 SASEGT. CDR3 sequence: CASSADLFPSGNTIYF. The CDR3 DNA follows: TGTGCCAGCAGTGCGGACCTGTTTCCCTCTGGAAACACCATATATTTT.

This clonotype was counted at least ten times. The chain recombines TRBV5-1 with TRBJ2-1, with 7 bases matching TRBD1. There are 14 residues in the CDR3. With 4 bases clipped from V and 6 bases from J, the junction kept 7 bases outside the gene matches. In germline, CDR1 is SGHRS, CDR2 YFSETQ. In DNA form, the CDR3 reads TGCGCCAGCAGCCCTGAGACAGGGACCAATGAGCAGTTCTTC. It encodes CASSPETGTNEQFF. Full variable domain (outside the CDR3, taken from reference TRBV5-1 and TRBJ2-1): KAGVTQTPRYLIKTRGQQVTLSCSPISGHRSVSWYQQTPGQGLQFLFEYFSETQRNKGNFPGRFSGRQFSNSRSEMNVSTLELGDSALYLCASSPETGTNEQFFGPGTRLTVL.

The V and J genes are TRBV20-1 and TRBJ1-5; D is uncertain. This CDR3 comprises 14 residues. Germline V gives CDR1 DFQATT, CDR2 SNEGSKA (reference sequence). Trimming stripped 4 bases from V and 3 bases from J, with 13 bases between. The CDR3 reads CSANFKDPNQPQHF. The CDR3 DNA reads TGCAGTGCTAATTTTAAGGACCCCAATCAGCCCCAGCATTTT.

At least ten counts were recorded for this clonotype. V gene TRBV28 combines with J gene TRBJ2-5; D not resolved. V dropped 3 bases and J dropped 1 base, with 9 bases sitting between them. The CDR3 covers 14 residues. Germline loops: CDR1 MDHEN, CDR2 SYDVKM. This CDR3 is CASSFLTLQETQYF. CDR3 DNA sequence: TGTGCCAGCAGTTTTTTGACACTCCAAGAGACCCAGTACTTC.

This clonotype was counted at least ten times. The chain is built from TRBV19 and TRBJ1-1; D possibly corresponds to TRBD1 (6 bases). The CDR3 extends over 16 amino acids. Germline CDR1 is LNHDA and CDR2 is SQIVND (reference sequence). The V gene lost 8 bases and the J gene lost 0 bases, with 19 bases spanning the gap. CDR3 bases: TGTGCCAGTGGAGGGCAGGGGCATGAGGTGAACACTGAAGCTTTCTTT. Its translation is CASGGQGHEVNTEAFF.

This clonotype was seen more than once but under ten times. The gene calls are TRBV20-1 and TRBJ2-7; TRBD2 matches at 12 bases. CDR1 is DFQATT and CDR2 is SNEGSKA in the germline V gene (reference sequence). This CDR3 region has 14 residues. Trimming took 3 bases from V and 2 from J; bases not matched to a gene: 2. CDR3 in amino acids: CSARGLAGPYEQYF. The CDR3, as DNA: TGCAGTGCTAGGGGACTAGCGGGTCCCTACGAGCAGTACTTC.

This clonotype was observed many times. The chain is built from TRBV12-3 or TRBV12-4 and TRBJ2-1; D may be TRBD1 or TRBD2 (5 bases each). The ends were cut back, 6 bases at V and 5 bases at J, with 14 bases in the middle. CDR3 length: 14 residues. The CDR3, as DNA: TGTGCCAGCAGCCGTTTCACGGGGCACAATGAGCAGTTCTTC. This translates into CASSRFTGHNEQFF.

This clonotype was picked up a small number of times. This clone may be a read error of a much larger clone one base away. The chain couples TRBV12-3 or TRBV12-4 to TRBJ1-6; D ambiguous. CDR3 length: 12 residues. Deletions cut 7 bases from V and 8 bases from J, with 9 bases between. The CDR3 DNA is TGTGCCAGCACCCTCGGGGATTCACCCCTCCACTTT. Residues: CASTLGDSPLHF.

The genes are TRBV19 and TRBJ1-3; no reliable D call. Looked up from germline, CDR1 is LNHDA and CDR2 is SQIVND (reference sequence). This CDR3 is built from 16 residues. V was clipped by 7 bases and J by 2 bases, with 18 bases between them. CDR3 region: CASNLNGQSAGNTIYF. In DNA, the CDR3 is TGTGCCAGTAATTTAAATGGGCAGTCTGCTGGAAACACCATATATTTT. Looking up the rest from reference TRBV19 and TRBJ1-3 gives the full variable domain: DGGITQSPKYLFRKEGQNVTLSCEQNLNHDAMYWYRQDPGQGLRLIYYSQIVNDFQKGDIAEGYSVSREKKESFPLTVTSAQKNPTAFYLCASNLNGQSAGNTIYFGEGSWLTVV.

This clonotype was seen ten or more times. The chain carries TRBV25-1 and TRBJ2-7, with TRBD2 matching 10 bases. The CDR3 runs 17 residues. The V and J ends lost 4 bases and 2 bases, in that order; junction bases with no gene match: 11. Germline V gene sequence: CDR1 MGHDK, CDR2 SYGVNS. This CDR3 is CASSAGGKSGGAYEQYF. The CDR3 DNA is TGTGCCAGCAGTGCAGGTGGAAAGAGCGGGGGGGCCTACGAGCAGTACTTC.

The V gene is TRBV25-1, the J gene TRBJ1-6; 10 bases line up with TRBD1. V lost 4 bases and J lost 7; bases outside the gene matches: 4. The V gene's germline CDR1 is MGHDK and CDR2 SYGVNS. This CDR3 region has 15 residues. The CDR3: CASSAGTGANSPLHF. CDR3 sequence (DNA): TGTGCCAGCAGTGCTGGGACAGGGGCCAATTCACCCCTCCACTTT.

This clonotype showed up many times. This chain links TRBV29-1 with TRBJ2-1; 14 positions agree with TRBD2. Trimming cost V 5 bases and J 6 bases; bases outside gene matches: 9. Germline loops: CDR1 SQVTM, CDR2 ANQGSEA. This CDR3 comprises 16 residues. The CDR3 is CSVHLLGTSGGNEQFF. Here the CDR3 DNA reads TGCAGCGTTCATTTACTCGGGACTAGCGGGGGCAATGAGCAGTTCTTC.

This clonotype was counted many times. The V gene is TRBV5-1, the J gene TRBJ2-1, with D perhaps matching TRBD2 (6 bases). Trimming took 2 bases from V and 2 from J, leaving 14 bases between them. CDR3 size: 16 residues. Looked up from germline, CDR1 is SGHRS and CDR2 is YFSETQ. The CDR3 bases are TGCGCCAGCAGCTTACTTAATAGCGGTGCCTACAATGAGCAGTTCTTC. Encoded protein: CASSLLNSGAYNEQFF. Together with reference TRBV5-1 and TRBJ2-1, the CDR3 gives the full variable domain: KAGVTQTPRYLIKTRGQQVTLSCSPISGHRSVSWYQQTPGQGLQFLFEYFSETQRNKGNFPGRFSGRQFSNSRSEMNVSTLELGDSALYLCASSLLNSGAYNEQFFGPGTRLTVL.

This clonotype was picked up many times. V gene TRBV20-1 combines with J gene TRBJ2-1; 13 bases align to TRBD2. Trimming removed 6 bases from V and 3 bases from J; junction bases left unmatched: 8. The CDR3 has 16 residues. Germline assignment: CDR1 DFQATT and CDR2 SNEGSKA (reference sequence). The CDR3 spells CSALRLAGGGYNEQFF. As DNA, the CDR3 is TGCAGTGCCCTGAGACTAGCGGGAGGAGGCTACAATGAGCAGTTCTTC.

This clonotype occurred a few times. CDR3 protein: CASQSTGVGNTIYF. The CDR3 DNA sequence: TGTGCCAGCCAATCGACAGGGGTTGGAAACACCATATATTTT. V and J are TRBV19 and TRBJ1-3; 8 bases align to TRBD1. The CDR3 sequence is 14 residues long. The germline V gene has CDR1 LNHDA and CDR2 SQIVND (reference sequence). J was trimmed by 3 bases and V by 9 bases; bases with no gene match: 7.

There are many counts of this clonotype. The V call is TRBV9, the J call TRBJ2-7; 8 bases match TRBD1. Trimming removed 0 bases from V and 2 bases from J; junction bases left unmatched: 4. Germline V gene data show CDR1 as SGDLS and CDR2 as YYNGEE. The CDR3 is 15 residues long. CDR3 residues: CASSVDPRGPYEQYF. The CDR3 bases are TGTGCCAGCAGCGTAGACCCCAGGGGGCCCTACGAGCAGTACTTC.